This T cell receptor beta chain was observed in a study of blood T cell repertoires in COVID-19. Study summary: COVID-19 samples from acute and convalescent phases originated in the United States, Italy and Spain. In each case, the material was cDNA or gDNA derived from T cells, B-cell-depleted T cells, or PBMCs.

Participant reports of clinical history set cohort assignment. V lost 2 bases to trimming and J lost 4 bases; unmatched junction nucleotides: 6. This CDR3 region has 15 residues. CDR1 LGHNT and CDR2 FRNRAP come from the germline V gene. In the authors' workflow: Amplification from reference gene primers served as the basis for estimated nucleated cell counts. Method: immunoSEQ multiplex PCR; TCRdb's copy keeps in-frame clones and lacks some. The V and J calls and clone size come from that table; D and trimming were worked out from the DNA. The sample lists approximately 400,000 clones; around 87% were seen once.

This TCR derives from a man aged 30 to 45 who had recovered from COVID-19. The V call is TRBV12-5, the J call TRBJ1-2; TRBD1 agrees at 8 bases. The specimen was PBMCs or T cells enriched from blood (not recorded which). The CDR3 is CASGLPTGTGYGYTF. In nucleotides, the CDR3 is TGTGCTAGTGGTTTGCCTACCGGGACAGGCTATGGCTACACCTTC.